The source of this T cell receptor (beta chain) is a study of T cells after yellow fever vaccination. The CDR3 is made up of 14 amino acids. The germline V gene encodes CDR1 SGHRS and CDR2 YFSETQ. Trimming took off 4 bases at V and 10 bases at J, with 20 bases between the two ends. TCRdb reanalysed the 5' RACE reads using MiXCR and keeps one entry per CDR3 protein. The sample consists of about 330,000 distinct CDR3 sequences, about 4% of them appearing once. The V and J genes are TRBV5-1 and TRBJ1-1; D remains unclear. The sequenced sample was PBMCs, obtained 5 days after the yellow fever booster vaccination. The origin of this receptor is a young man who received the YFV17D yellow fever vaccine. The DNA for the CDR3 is TGCGCCAGCAGCCTACGGGGTGGCGGCGGGGTAGCTTTCTTT. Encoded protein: CASSLRGGGGVAFF.